The 7 T cell receptor beta chains presented below share a single source sample, sequenced in a study of glioma-infiltrating T cells after dendritic cell vaccination. Data came from immunoSEQ multiplex PCR; TCRdb stores just in-frame clones and leaves some out. Here the sample spans around 97,000 clones, 81% being singletons. Sequences were derived from blood, sampled before dendritic cell vaccination. The receptors stem from a human donor with glioblastoma.

The rearrangement uses TRBV19 and TRBJ1-1; 9 bases line up with TRBD1. This CDR3 is 15 amino acids long. V lost 5 bases to trimming and J lost 2 bases; unmatched junction nucleotides: 6. Germline CDR1 reads LNHDA; CDR2 reads SQIVND (reference sequence). The CDR3 is CASSLTGGANTEAFF. The DNA of the CDR3 is TGTGCCAGTAGTCTGACAGGGGGAGCTAACACTGAAGCTTTCTTT.

This clone appeared a single time. The CDR3 DNA sequence: TGTGCCAGCTCACTTCCGGACAGGGACGATGGCTACACCTTC. It is translated as CASSLPDRDDGYTF. This chain uses TRBV18 with TRBJ1-2; TRBD1 matches at 8 bases. V dropped 4 bases and J dropped 6; count of bases not matched to a gene: 7. The length of the CDR3 is 14 residues. Germline loops: CDR1 KGHSH, CDR2 LQKENI.

J is TRBJ1-2 and V is TRBV15, with D possibly TRBD1 on 6 matching bases. The V end lost 1 base, the J end lost 8 bases, and 17 bases lay between the germline ends. From germline, CDR1 is LNHNV and CDR2 YYDKDF (reference sequence). The CDR3 has 15 residues. CDR3 in DNA: TGTGCCACCAGCAGAGCCGGGATCTGGGGGCCCGGCTACACCTTC. Protein product: CATSRAGIWGPGYTF.

V gene TRBV11-2 combines with J gene TRBJ2-7; 10 positions match TRBD2. CDR1 and CDR2 (germline): SGHAT, FQNNGV. The CDR3 totals 17 residues. V shed 2 bases and J 1 base; nucleotides not matched to a gene: 8. The CDR3, as DNA: TGTGCCAGCAGCTTATTCGGGAGCGGGGGGGCATCCTACGAGCAGTACTTC. Translating it yields CASSLFGSGGASYEQYF.

The chain recombines TRBV5-5 with TRBJ2-3, with 9 bases aligning to TRBD2. Germline V CDR1 and CDR2: SGHKS, YYEKEE (reference sequence). The CDR3 sequence is 14 residues long. Losses at the gene ends were 4 bases for V and 6 bases for J; bases not matched to a gene: 6. The CDR3 protein is CASSPSGVLDTQYF. In nucleotides, the CDR3 is TGTGCCAGCAGCCCTAGCGGGGTCCTGGATACGCAGTATTTT.

This rearrangement joins TRBV10-3 to TRBJ1-1; no clear D. CDR1 and CDR2 (germline): ENHRY, SYGVKD. The CDR3 sequence is 14 residues long. V lost 0 bases and J 3 bases, leaving 8 bases between the germline ends. The CDR3 sequence is CAISESGGYTEAFF. CDR3 nucleotides: TGTGCCATCAGTGAGTCGGGAGGGTACACTGAAGCTTTCTTT.

This chain links TRBV27 with TRBJ1-2, with 9 bases aligning to TRBD1. J lost 5 bases, V lost 4 bases, and 8 bases had no gene match. CDR3 length: 15 residues. Per the germline V gene, CDR1 is MNHEY and CDR2 is SMNVEV (reference sequence). CDR3 sequence reads: CASSSLGTGIYGYTF. CDR3 nucleotides: TGTGCCAGCAGTTCACTCGGGACAGGGATTTATGGCTACACCTTC.